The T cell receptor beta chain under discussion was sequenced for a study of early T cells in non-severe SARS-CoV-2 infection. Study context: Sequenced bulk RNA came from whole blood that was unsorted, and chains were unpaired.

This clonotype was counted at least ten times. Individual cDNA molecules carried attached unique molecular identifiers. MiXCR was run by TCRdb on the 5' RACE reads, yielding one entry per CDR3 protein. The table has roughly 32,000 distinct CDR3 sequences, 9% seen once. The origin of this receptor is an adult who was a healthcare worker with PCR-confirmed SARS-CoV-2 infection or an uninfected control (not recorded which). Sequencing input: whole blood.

The CDR3 spells CASSVGSGRETQYF. In nucleotides, the CDR3 is TGTGCCAGCAGCGTAGGGTCAGGGAGGGAGACCCAGTACTTC. The V and J genes are TRBV9 and TRBJ2-5; tentative D call: TRBD2 (6 bases). The CDR3 contains 14 residues. The ends were cut back, 0 bases at V and 5 bases at J, with 11 bases in the middle. From germline, CDR1 is SGDLS and CDR2 YYNGEE.